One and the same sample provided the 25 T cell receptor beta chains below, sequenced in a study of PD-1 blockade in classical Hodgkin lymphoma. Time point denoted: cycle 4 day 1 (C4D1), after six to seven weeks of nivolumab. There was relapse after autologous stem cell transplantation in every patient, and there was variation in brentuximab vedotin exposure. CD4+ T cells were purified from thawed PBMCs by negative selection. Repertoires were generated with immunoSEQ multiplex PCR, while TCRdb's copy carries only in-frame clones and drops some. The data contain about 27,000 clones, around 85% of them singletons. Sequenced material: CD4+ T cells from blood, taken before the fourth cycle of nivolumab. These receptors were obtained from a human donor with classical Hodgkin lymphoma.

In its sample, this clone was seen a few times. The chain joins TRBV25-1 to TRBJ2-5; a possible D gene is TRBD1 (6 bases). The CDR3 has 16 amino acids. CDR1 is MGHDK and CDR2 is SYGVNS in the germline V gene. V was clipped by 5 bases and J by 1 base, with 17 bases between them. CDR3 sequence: CASSKTSLTGQETQYF. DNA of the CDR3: TGTGCCAGCAGTAAAACTTCCTTGACAGGCCAAGAGACCCAGTACTTC.

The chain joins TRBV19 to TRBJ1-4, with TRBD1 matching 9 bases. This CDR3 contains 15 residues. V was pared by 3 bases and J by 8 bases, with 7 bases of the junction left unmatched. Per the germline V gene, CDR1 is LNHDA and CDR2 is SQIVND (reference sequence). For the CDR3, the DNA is TGTGCCAGTAGTATGGGACAGGGCCGCGGGGAAAAACTGTTTTTT. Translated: CASSMGQGRGEKLFF.

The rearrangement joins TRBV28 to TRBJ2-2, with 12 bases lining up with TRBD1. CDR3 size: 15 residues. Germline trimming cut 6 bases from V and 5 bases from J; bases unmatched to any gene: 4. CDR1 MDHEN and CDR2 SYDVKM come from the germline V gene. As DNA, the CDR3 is TGTGCCAGCAGGGGGGACAGGGGGCGAACCGGGGAGCTGTTTTTT. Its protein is CASRGDRGRTGELFF.

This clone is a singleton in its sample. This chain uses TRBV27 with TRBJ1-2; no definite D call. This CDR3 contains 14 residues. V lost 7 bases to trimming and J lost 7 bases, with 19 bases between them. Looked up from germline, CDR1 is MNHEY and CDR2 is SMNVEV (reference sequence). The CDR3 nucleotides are TGTGCCAGCAAGGGAGGGTTTTCTTCATTTGGCTACACCTTC. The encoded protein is CASKGGFSSFGYTF.

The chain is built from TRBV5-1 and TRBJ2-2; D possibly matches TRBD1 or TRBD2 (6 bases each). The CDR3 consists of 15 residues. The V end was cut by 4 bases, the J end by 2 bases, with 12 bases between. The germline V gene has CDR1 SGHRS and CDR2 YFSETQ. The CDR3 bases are TGCGCCAGCAGCCCGGGGGCAGGTAACACCGGGGAGCTGTTTTTT. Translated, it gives CASSPGAGNTGELFF. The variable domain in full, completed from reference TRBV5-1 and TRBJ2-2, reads KAGVTQTPRYLIKTRGQQVTLSCSPISGHRSVSWYQQTPGQGLQFLFEYFSETQRNKGNFPGRFSGRQFSNSRSEMNVSTLELGDSALYLCASSPGAGNTGELFFGEGSRLTVL.

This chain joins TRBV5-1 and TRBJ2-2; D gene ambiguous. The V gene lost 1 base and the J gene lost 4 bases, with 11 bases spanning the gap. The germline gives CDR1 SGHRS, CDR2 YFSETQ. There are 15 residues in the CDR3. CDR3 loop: CASSLQVSGTGELFF. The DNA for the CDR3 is TGCGCCAGCAGCTTGCAGGTCTCCGGCACCGGGGAGCTGTTTTTT.

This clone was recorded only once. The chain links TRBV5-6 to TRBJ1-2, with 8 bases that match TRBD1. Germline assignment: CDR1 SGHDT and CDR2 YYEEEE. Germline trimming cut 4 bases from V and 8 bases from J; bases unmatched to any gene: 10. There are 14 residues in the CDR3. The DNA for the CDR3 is TGTGCCAGCAGCCCTACGGACAGGGTGGGAGGCTACACCTTC. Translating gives CASSPTDRVGGYTF.

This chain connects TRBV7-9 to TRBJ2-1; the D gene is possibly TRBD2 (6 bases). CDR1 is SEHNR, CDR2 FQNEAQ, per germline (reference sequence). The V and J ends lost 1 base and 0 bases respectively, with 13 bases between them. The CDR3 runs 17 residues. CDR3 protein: CASSLGGGTVSYNEQFF. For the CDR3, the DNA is TGTGCCAGCAGCTTAGGGGGCGGGACCGTCTCCTACAATGAGCAGTTCTTC.

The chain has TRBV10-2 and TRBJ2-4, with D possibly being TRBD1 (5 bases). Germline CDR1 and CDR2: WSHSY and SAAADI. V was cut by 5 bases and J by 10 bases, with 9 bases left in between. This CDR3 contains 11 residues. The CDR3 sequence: CASSLQGIQYF. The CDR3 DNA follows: TGCGCCAGCAGTCTCCAGGGAATTCAGTACTTC.

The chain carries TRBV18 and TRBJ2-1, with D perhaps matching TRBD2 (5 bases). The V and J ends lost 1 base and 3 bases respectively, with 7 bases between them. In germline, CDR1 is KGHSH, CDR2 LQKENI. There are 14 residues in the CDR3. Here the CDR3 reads CASSPQAGYNEQFF. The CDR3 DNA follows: TGTGCCAGCTCACCACAGGCGGGCTACAATGAGCAGTTCTTC.

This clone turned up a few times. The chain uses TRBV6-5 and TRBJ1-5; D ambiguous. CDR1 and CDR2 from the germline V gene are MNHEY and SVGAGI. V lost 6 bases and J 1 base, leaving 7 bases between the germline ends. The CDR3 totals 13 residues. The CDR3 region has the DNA TGTGCCAGCAGCGCACTAAGCAATCAGCCCCAGCATTTT. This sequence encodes CASSALSNQPQHF.

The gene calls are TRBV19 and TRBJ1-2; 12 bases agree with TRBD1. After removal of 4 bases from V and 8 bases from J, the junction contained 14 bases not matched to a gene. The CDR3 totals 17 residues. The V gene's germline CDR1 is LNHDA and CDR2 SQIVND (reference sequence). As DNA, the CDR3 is TGTGCCAGTAGTACCCCGGGACAGGGGGCGCGTACGAAGGGCTACACCTTC. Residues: CASSTPGQGARTKGYTF.

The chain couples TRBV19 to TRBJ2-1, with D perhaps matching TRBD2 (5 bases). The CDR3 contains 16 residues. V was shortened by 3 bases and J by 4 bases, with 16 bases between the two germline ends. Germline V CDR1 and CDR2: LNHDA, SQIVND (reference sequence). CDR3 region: CASSIHFGIRYNEQFF. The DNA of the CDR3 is TGTGCCAGTAGTATTCACTTCGGGATTAGGTACAATGAGCAGTTCTTC. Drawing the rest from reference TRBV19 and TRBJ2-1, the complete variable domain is DGGITQSPKYLFRKEGQNVTLSCEQNLNHDAMYWYRQDPGQGLRLIYYSQIVNDFQKGDIAEGYSVSREKKESFPLTVTSAQKNPTAFYLCASSIHFGIRYNEQFFGPGTRLTVL.

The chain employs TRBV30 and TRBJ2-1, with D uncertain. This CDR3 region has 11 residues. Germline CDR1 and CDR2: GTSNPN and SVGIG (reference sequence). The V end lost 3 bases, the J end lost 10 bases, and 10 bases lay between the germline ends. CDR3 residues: CAWSPGYEQFF. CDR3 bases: TGTGCCTGGAGCCCAGGTTACGAGCAGTTCTTC.

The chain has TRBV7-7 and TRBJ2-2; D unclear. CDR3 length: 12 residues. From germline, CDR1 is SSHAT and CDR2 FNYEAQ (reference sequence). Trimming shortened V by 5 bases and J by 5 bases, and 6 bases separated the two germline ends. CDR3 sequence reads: CASSRETGELFF. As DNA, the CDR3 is TGTGCCAGCAGCCGAGAAACCGGGGAGCTGTTTTTT.

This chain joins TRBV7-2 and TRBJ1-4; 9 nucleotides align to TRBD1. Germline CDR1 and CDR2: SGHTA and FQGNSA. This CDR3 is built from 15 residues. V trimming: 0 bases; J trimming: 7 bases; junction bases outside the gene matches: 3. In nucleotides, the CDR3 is TGTGCCAGCAGCTTAGCGACAGGGGGGGGTGAAAAACTGTTTTTT. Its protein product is CASSLATGGGEKLFF.

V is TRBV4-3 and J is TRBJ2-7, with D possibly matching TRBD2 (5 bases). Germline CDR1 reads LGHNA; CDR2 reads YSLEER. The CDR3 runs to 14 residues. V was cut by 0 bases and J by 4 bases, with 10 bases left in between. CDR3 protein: CASSQDRGLYEQYF. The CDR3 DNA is TGCGCCAGCAGCCAAGATCGGGGATTGTACGAGCAGTACTTC.

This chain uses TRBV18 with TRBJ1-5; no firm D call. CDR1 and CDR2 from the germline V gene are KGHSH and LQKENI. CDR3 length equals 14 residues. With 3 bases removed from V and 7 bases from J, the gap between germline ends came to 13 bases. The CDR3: CASSPEAGNQPQHF. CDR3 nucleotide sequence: TGTGCCAGCTCACCGGAGGCCGGGAACCAGCCCCAGCATTTT.

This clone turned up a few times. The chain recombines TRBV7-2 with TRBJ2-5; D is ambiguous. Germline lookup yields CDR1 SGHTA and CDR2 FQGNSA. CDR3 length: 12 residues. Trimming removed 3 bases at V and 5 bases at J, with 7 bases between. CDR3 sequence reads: CASSLDWETQYF. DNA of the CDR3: TGTGCCAGCAGCTTGGATTGGGAGACCCAGTACTTC. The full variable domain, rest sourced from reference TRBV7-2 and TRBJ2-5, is GAGVSQSPSNKVTEKGKDVELRCDPISGHTALYWYRQSLGQGLEFLIYFQGNSAPDKSGLPSDRFSAERTGGSVSTLTIQRTQQEDSAVYLCASSLDWETQYFGPGTRLLVL.

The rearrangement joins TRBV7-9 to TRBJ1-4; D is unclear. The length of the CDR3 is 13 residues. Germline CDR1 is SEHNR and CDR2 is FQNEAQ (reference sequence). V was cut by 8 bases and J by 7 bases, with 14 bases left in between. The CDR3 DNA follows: TGTGCCAGCCGAGCTTACGAGAGTGAAAAACTGTTTTTT. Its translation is CASRAYESEKLFF.

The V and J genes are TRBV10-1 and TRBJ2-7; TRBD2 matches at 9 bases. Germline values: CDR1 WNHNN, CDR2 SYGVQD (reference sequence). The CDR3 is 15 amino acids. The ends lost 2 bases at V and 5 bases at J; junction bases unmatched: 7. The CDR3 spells CASSERASGTHEQYF. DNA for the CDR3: TGCGCCAGCAGTGAGAGGGCTAGCGGGACCCACGAGCAGTACTTC.

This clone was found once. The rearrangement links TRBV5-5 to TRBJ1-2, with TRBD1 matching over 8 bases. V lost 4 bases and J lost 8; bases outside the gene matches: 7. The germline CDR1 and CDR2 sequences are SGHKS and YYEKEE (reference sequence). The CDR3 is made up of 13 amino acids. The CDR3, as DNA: TGTGCCAGCAGCCCGGACAGGGTCAGCGGCTACACCTTC. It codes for CASSPDRVSGYTF.

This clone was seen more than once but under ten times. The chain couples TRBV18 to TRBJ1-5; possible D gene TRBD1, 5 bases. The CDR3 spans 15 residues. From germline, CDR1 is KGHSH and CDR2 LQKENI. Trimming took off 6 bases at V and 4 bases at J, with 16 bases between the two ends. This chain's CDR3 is CASSTAGTSNQPQHF. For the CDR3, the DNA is TGTGCCAGCTCCACCGCCGGGACTTCGAATCAGCCCCAGCATTTT.

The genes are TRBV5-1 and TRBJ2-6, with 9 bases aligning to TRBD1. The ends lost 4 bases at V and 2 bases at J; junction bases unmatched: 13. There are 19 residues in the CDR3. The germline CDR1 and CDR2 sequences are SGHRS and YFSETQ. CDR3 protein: CASSGSGTGKSAGANVLTF. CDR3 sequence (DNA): TGCGCCAGCAGCGGATCCGGGACAGGGAAATCTGCTGGGGCCAACGTCCTGACTTTC.

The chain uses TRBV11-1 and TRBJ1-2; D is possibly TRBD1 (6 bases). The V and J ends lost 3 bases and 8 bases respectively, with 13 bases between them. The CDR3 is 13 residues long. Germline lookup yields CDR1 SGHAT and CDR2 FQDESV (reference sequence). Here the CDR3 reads CASSFSGVEGYTF. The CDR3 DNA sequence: TGTGCCAGCAGCTTTTCAGGGGTGGAGGGCTACACCTTC.